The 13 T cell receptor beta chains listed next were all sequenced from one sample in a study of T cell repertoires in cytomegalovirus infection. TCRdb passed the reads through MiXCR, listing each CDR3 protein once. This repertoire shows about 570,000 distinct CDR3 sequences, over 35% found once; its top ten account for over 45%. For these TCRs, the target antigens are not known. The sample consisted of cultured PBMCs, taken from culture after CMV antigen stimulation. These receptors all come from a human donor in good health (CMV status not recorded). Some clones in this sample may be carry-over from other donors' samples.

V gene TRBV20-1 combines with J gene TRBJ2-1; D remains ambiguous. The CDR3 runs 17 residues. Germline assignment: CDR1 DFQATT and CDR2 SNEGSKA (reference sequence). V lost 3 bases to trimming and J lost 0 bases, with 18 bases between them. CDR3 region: CSASGYSRPSSYNEQFF. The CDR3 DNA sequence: TGCAGTGCTAGCGGTTACTCGCGGCCAAGCTCCTACAATGAGCAGTTCTTC.

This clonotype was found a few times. In DNA form, the CDR3 reads TGTGCCAGCAGCTTCGGGGGGTCAGGACTCCTGAATTCACCCCTCCACTTT. Translation gives CASSFGGSGLLNSPLHF. V and J are TRBV7-2 and TRBJ1-6, with D perhaps TRBD1 (5 bases). The CDR3 is made up of 17 amino acids. The V end was cut by 3 bases, the J end by 7 bases, with 19 bases between. Germline V gene data show CDR1 as SGHTA and CDR2 as FQGNSA.

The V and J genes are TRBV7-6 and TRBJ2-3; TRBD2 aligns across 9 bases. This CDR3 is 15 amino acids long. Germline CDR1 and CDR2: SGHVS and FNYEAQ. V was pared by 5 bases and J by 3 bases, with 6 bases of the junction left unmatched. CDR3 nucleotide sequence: TGTGCCAGCAGCAGGCGGGCGGGGGGGACAGATACGCAGTATTTT. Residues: CASSRRAGGTDTQYF.

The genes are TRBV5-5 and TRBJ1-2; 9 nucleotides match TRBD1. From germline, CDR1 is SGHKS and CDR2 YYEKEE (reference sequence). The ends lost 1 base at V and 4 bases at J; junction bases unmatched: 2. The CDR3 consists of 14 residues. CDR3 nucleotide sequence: TGTGCCAGCAGCTTGTGGACAGGGGTCTATGGCTACACCTTC. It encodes CASSLWTGVYGYTF.

This CDR3 reads CASSADRGVLRGYTF. DNA for the CDR3: TGTGCCAGCAGCGCAGACAGGGGGGTATTGAGAGGCTACACCTTC. The V gene is TRBV7-6, the J gene TRBJ1-2, with 9 bases lining up with TRBD1. Trimming at V came to 5 bases and at J to 8 bases, leaving 12 bases not matched to a gene. The germline gives CDR1 SGHVS, CDR2 FNYEAQ. This CDR3 spans 15 amino acids.

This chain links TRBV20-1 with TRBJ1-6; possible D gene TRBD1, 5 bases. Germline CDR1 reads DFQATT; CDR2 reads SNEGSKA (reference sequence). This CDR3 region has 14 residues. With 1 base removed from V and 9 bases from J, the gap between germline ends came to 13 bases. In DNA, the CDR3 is TGCAGTGCTAGAGTGAGGGGTCTGGGTTCACCCCTCCACTTT. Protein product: CSARVRGLGSPLHF.

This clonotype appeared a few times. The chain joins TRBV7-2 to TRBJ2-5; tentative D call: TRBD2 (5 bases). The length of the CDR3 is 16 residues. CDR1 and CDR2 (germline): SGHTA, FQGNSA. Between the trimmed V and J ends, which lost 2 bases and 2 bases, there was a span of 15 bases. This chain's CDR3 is CASSLRPGIAQETQYF. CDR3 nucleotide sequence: TGTGCCAGCAGCTTAAGGCCCGGGATAGCTCAAGAGACCCAGTACTTC.

The CDR3, as DNA: TGTGCCAGCAGTTCGACCAACAGGGGGCGCGAGCAGTACTTC. It is translated as CASSSTNRGREQYF. The chain has TRBV12-3 or TRBV12-4 and TRBJ2-7; 9 nucleotides line up with TRBD1. CDR3 length equals 14 residues. After removal of 4 bases from V and 6 bases from J, the junction contained 7 bases not matched to a gene.

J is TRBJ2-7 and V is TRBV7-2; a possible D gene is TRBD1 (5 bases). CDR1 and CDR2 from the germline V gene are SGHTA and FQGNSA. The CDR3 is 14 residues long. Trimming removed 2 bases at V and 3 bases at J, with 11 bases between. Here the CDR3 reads CASSLRQGDYEQYF. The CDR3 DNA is TGTGCCAGCAGCTTACGGCAGGGTGACTACGAGCAGTACTTC. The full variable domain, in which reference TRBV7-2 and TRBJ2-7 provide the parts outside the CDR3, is GAGVSQSPSNKVTEKGKDVELRCDPISGHTALYWYRQSLGQGLEFLIYFQGNSAPDKSGLPSDRFSAERTGGSVSTLTIQRTQQEDSAVYLCASSLRQGDYEQYFGPGTRLTVT.

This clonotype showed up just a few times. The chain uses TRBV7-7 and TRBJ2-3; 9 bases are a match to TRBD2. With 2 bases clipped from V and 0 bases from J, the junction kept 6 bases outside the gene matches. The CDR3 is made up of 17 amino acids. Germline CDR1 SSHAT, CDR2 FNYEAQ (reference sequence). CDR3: CASSLPRTSVSTDTQYF. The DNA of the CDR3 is TGTGCCAGCAGCTTACCCAGGACTAGCGTGAGCACAGATACGCAGTATTTT.

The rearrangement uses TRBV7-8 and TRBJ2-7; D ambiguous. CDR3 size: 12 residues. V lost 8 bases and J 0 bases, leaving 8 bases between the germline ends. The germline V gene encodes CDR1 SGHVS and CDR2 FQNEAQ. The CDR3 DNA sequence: TGTGCCAGCTCTGGATACTCCTACGAGCAGTACTTC. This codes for CASSGYSYEQYF.

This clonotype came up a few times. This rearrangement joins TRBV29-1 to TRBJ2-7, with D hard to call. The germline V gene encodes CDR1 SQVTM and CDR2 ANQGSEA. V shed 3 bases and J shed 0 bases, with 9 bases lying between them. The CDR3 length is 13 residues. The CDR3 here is CSVETGYSYEQYF. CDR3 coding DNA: TGCAGCGTTGAGACTGGATACTCCTACGAGCAGTACTTC.

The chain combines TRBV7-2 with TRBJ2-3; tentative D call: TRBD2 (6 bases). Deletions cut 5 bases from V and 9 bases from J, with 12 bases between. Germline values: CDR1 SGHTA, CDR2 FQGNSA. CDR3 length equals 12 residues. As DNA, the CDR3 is TGTGCCAGCAGCCCCCGGGAGCGGACGCAGTATTTT. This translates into CASSPRERTQYF.